This is a list of T cell receptor beta chains from one sample in a study of control samples from healthy donors and cancer patients. Only in-frame clones appear in the TCRdb table, and some are missing; sequencing was by immunoSEQ multiplex PCR. Of under 100,000 clones in the sample, more than 80% are singletons; the top ten hold around 1.5%. Sequenced input: blood. The receptors shown here come from a woman in her thirties in good health. Each CDR3 is given with its conserved first and last residue. The D gene is left open where the match is weak. Where a row states a size, it is once, few, many or the class of an expanded clone; other rows omit it.

v_call	d_call	clone_size	j_call	cdr3_aa	cdr3_nt
TRBV5-1	NA	NA	TRBJ2-1	CASSLGTGRDNEQFF	TGCGCCAGCAGCTTGGGGACTGGAAGGGACAATGAGCAGTTCTTC
TRBV6-5	NA	NA	TRBJ1-2	CASSPGVQGGYTF	TGTGCCAGCAGCCCAGGGGTGCAGGGTGGCTACACCTTC
TRBV18	TRBD1	NA	TRBJ1-5	CASSRDRLTSNQPQHF	TGTGCCAGCTCTCGGGACAGACTCACTAGCAATCAGCCCCAGCATTTT
TRBV4-1	NA	NA	TRBJ1-3	CASSRGFGNTIYF	TGCGCCAGCAGCCGTGGGTTTGGAAACACCATATATTTT
TRBV5-5	NA	NA	TRBJ2-3	CASSLEGADTQYF	TGTGCCAGCAGCTTGGAGGGGGCAGATACGCAGTATTTT
TRBV19	NA	few	TRBJ1-1	CASRASPMNTEAFF	TGTGCCAGTAGGGCGTCACCCATGAACACTGAAGCTTTCTTT
TRBV4-1	NA	NA	TRBJ1-4	CASSLQLGTNEKLFF	TGCGCCAGCAGCCTGCAGCTTGGGACTAATGAAAAACTGTTTTTT
TRBV14	TRBD1	NA	TRBJ2-3	CASSRRTGATDTQYF	TGTGCCAGCAGCCGCAGGACAGGGGCCACAGATACGCAGTATTTT
TRBV10-3	NA	NA	TRBJ2-1	CAISETGEGNEQFF	TGTGCCATCAGTGAAACGGGAGAAGGAAATGAGCAGTTCTTC
TRBV6-5	NA	NA	TRBJ2-6	CATLPAPGANVLTF	TGTGCCACCCTCCCGGCCCCTGGGGCCAACGTCCTGACTTTC
TRBV7-9	TRBD1	NA	TRBJ2-2	CASRTSGTGKSGELFF	TGTGCCAGCAGGACCTCCGGGACAGGGAAGAGTGGGGAGCTGTTTTTT
TRBV2	NA	NA	TRBJ1-1	CASRTELNTEAFF	TGTGCCTCGAGGACAGAGCTGAACACTGAAGCTTTCTTT
TRBV3-1/TRBV3-2	NA	NA	TRBJ1-1	CASSPLRGKNTEAFF	TGTGCCAGCAGCCCCCTCAGAGGTAAGAACACTGAAGCTTTCTTT
TRBV3-1/TRBV3-2	TRBD2	NA	TRBJ2-7	CASSPRGLGSAEQYF	TGTGCCAGCAGCCCACGGGGACTAGGGTCTGCCGAGCAGTACTTC
TRBV6-5	TRBD1	NA	TRBJ1-1	CASSLGTGLNTEAFF	TGTGCCAGCAGTCTTGGGACAGGGTTGAACACTGAAGCTTTCTTT
TRBV2	NA	once	TRBJ2-1	CASRTLNDEQFF	TGTGCCAGCAGGACTCTAAACGATGAGCAGTTCTTC
TRBV7-9	NA	NA	TRBJ2-3	CASTPGRGSTDTQYF	TGTGCCAGCACCCCGGGTCGGGGCAGCACAGATACGCAGTATTTT
TRBV28	TRBD2	NA	TRBJ2-3	CASTLGLAGLSYTDTQYF	TGTGCCAGCACCCTTGGACTAGCGGGGCTCTCTTACACAGATACGCAGTATTTT
TRBV28	NA	NA	TRBJ2-5	CASSLRGRQETQYF	TGTGCCAGCAGTTTACGTGGGAGGCAAGAGACCCAGTACTTC
TRBV2	NA	NA	TRBJ1-2	CASSEGRVRTGLYGYTF	TGTGCCAGCAGTGAGGGAAGGGTTAGAACAGGGTTATATGGCTACACCTTC
TRBV6-5	NA	NA	TRBJ1-3	CASVPLFSGNTIYF	TGTGCCAGCGTACCCCTGTTCTCTGGAAACACCATATATTTT
TRBV5-1	NA	NA	TRBJ1-3	CASSLGPKPSGNTIYF	TGCGCCAGCAGCTTGGGACCGAAACCCTCTGGAAACACCATATATTTT